One T cell receptor (beta chain) is described in this entry. Trimming took off 8 bases at V and 7 bases at J, with 19 bases between the two ends. Per germline, CDR1 KGHSH and CDR2 LQKENI. CDR3 length equals 14 residues. In the study's own analysis: Estimation of nucleated cell counts relied on the amplification of reference gene primers. Repertoires were generated with immunoSEQ multiplex PCR, while TCRdb's copy carries only in-frame clones and drops some. The DNA was the basis for D and trimming; V, J and clone size are from that table. The profile shows about 170,000 clones, about 85% of them singletons. This sample is part of a study of blood T cell repertoires in COVID-19. Study-level information: The United States, Italy and Spain provided the acute and convalescent COVID-19 samples.

The chain uses TRBV18 and TRBJ2-3; D possibly corresponds to TRBD1 (6 bases). This TCR was recovered from a human donor with acute or convalescent COVID-19. The donor label of this sample is uncertain. Sequenced: peripheral blood. CDR3 region: CASGHQGQSNTQYF. As DNA, the CDR3 is TGTGCCAGCGGTCACCAAGGACAGTCAAATACGCAGTATTTT. The whole variable domain, filled in from reference TRBV18 and TRBJ2-3, reads NAGVMQNPRHLVRRRGQEARLRCSPMKGHSHVYWYRQLPEEGLKFMVYLQKENIIDESGMPKERFSAEFPKEGPSILRIQQVVRGDSAAYFCASGHQGQSNTQYFGPGTRLTVL.